The 17 T cell receptor beta chains presented below share a single source sample, sequenced in a study of blood T cell repertoires in COVID-19. Assay: immunoSEQ multiplex PCR; the TCRdb copy retains only in-frame clones and omits some. Among under 300,000 clones listed, approximately 86% were seen once. The sample was peripheral blood. These receptors originate from a woman at least 80 years old with active or convalescent COVID-19.

The rearrangement links TRBV28 to TRBJ1-2; D perhaps matches TRBD1 (5 bases). The CDR3 spans 15 residues. In germline, CDR1 is MDHEN, CDR2 SYDVKM. With 3 bases removed from V and 2 bases from J, the gap between germline ends came to 13 bases. The CDR3 coding sequence is TGTGCCAGCAGTTTGGGGGGAGTCCTCAACTATGGCTACACCTTC. This encodes CASSLGGVLNYGYTF.

The chain combines TRBV12-3 or TRBV12-4 with TRBJ2-5; TRBD2 agrees at 8 bases. The CDR3 runs 12 residues. The V segment lost 3 bases and the J segment 7 bases; nucleotides outside the gene matches: 1. The DNA for the CDR3 is TGTGCCAGCAGTTTCGGGGGGGGGACCCAGTACTTC. It translates to CASSFGGGTQYF.

This chain connects TRBV30 to TRBJ2-1; possibly TRBD2 for D (6 bases). Trimming removed 1 base at V and 3 bases at J, with 13 bases between. CDR3 size: 15 residues. CDR1 GTSNPN and CDR2 SVGIG come from the germline V gene (reference sequence). DNA of the CDR3: TGTGCCTGGAGTGGGTTTAGCGGCTACTACAATGAGCAGTTCTTC. It yields the protein CAWSGFSGYYNEQFF.

This clone appeared a few times. This chain connects TRBV5-4 to TRBJ2-7; TRBD1 matches at 7 bases. The J segment lost 0 bases and the V segment lost 4 bases, leaving 13 bases of the junction unmatched. Germline CDR1 reads SGHNT; CDR2 reads YYREEE (reference sequence). The CDR3 is made up of 17 amino acids. CDR3 DNA sequence: TGTGCCAGCAGCGATGACTCCTCGGACAGGAGCTCCTACGAGCAGTACTTC. It encodes CASSDDSSDRSSYEQYF.

In DNA, the CDR3 is TGTGCCAGCAGTTACGGACAGGGCCGCAATCAGCCCCAGCATTTT. This translates into CASSYGQGRNQPQHF. The genes are TRBV6-5 and TRBJ1-5, with 8 bases identical to TRBD1. CDR1 MNHEY and CDR2 SVGAGI come from the germline V gene. J gave up 2 bases and V 2 bases, and 2 bases lay outside the gene matches. The CDR3 totals 15 residues.

The chain uses TRBV4-1 and TRBJ1-2, with TRBD1 matching over 12 bases. Germline lookup yields CDR1 MGHRA and CDR2 YSYEKL. CDR3 length: 15 amino acids. V trimming: 1 base; J trimming: 8 bases; junction bases outside the gene matches: 5. In DNA, the CDR3 is TGCGCCAGCAGCCAAGGGGGACAGGGGGCGTCAGGCTACACCTTC. Protein product: CASSQGGQGASGYTF.

This clone has only a few counts. The chain employs TRBV10-3 and TRBJ2-3, with 14 nucleotides matching TRBD2. The CDR3 is 15 residues long. Germline CDR1 and CDR2: ENHRY and SYGVKD. Trimming at V came to 7 bases and at J to 2 bases, leaving 2 bases not matched to a gene. The CDR3 spells CAIKGLAGDTDTQYF. The CDR3 bases are TGTGCCATCAAGGGACTAGCGGGGGACACAGATACGCAGTATTTT.

The V and J genes are TRBV28 and TRBJ1-5, with no clear D. The germline CDR1 and CDR2 sequences are MDHEN and SYDVKM. The V gene lost 3 bases and the J gene lost 4 bases, with 13 bases spanning the gap. The CDR3 runs 15 residues. In DNA form, the CDR3 reads TGTGCCAGCAGTTTCAATTCGGGGAATAATCAGCCCCAGCATTTT. Translated: CASSFNSGNNQPQHF. Together with reference TRBV28 and TRBJ1-5, the CDR3 gives the full variable domain: DVKVTQSSRYLVKRTGEKVFLECVQDMDHENMFWYRQDPGLGLRLIYFSYDVKMKEKGDIPEGYSVSREKKERFSLILESASTNQTSMYLCASSFNSGNNQPQHFGDGTRLSIL.

The rearrangement links TRBV18 to TRBJ1-1, with D hard to call. V was trimmed by 3 bases and J by 0 bases, leaving 14 bases between them. In germline, CDR1 is KGHSH, CDR2 LQKENI. The length of the CDR3 is 16 residues. CDR3 region: CASSPRPVEMNTEAFF. CDR3 bases: TGTGCCAGCTCACCGCGGCCAGTCGAAATGAACACTGAAGCTTTCTTT.

This clone was detected only once. This chain connects TRBV6-5 to TRBJ1-2; D is possibly TRBD1 (5 bases). In germline, CDR1 is MNHEY, CDR2 SVGAGI. The CDR3 totals 14 residues. V was cut by 0 bases and J by 4 bases, with 9 bases left in between. Written as DNA, the CDR3 is TGTGCCAGCAGTTACTCTGGACACCGCTATGGCTACACCTTC. Its translation: CASSYSGHRYGYTF.

J is TRBJ1-2 and V is TRBV18, with D hard to call. V was trimmed by 2 bases and J by 3 bases, leaving 7 bases between them. CDR1 and CDR2 (germline): KGHSH, LQKENI. There are 13 residues in the CDR3. CDR3 in DNA: TGTGCCAGCTCACCAATTCAGGACTATGGCTACACCTTC. It yields the protein CASSPIQDYGYTF.

This clone was recorded only once. The V gene is TRBV4-2, the J gene TRBJ2-3; D gene unclear. Germline V gene sequence: CDR1 LGHNA, CDR2 YNFKEQ. V lost 0 bases and J lost 6, with 10 bases in between. The CDR3 covers 14 residues. In DNA form, the CDR3 reads TGTGCCAGCAGCCAAGATTCCACGCGGGATACGCAGTATTTT. Translating gives CASSQDSTRDTQYF.

DNA of the CDR3: TGTGCCAGCAGCTCGACCCTGAGAGCGGGGGGCCGGAACACCGGGGAGCTGTTTTTT. As protein: CASSSTLRAGGRNTGELFF. The chain recombines TRBV7-9 with TRBJ2-2; 9 bases align to TRBD2. Germline V lookup: CDR1 SEHNR, CDR2 FQNEAQ (reference sequence). With 4 bases clipped from V and 1 base from J, the junction kept 13 bases outside the gene matches. The CDR3 spans 19 residues. Based on the CDR3 plus reference TRBV7-9 and TRBJ2-2, the full variable domain is DTGVSQNPRHKITKRGQNVTFRCDPISEHNRLYWYRQTLGQGPEFLTYFQNEAQLEKSRLLSDRFSAERPKGSFSTLEIQRTEQGDSAMYLCASSSTLRAGGRNTGELFFGEGSRLTVL.

The chain has TRBV7-6 and TRBJ1-6, with TRBD1 matching over 9 bases. This CDR3 comprises 15 residues. Looked up from germline, CDR1 is SGHVS and CDR2 is FNYEAQ. V shed 1 base, J shed 9 bases, and the junction held 4 bases outside the gene matches. The CDR3 here is CASSLVGTGTSPLHF. The CDR3 DNA sequence: TGTGCCAGCAGCTTAGTGGGGACAGGGACTTCACCCCTCCACTTT.

This clone was seen a few times. No DNA is shown, since the ends of the CDR3 on it are uncertain; the CDR3 is the one TCRdb lists. The chain is built from TRBV28 and TRBJ1-5; the DNA was not used to check the table's D call, TRBD1. Including both end residues, the CDR3 is 16 amino acids long. The germline CDR1 and CDR2 sequences are MDHEN and SYDVKM. CDR3: CASSFFGQYSNQPQHF.

The chain is built from TRBV5-1 and TRBJ2-1; D might be TRBD2 (6 bases). The V end lost 1 base, the J end lost 9 bases, and 11 bases lay between the germline ends. This CDR3 region has 13 residues. Germline CDR1 SGHRS, CDR2 YFSETQ. The CDR3 nucleotides are TGCGCCAGCAGCTTGATGGACGGGAGTGAGCAGTTCTTC. Its translation is CASSLMDGSEQFF.

The chain is built from TRBV2 and TRBJ1-5; D remains ambiguous. Deletions cut 3 bases from V and 2 bases from J, with 8 bases between. Germline CDR1 is SNHLY and CDR2 is FYNNEI. The CDR3 runs to 14 residues. CDR3 DNA sequence: TGTGCCAGCAGTGAGGGAGGTGGCAATCAGCCCCAGCATTTT. This encodes CASSEGGGNQPQHF.